This T cell receptor (beta chain) came from a study of PD-1 blockade in classical Hodgkin lymphoma. Findings and caveats of the study: The repertoire differences lack a defined cause, possibly disease activity or prior therapy.

Generated by immunoSEQ multiplex PCR, the TCRdb table keeps only in-frame clones and is missing some. The profile shows 90,000 to 130,000 clones, about 89% of them singletons. Comments on this clone: Its antigen is not identified.

All patients relapsed after autologous stem cell transplantation, and brentuximab vedotin exposure varied. This TCR was recovered from a human donor with classical Hodgkin lymphoma. The sample was peripheral blood mononuclear cells (PBMCs), taken before the second cycle of nivolumab.

CDR3 in amino acids: CASSINQQPYNEQFF. The CDR3 nucleotides are TGTGCCAGTAGTATAAACCAGCAGCCCTACAATGAGCAGTTCTTC. The chain uses TRBV19 and TRBJ2-1, with D uncertain. CDR1 is LNHDA and CDR2 is SQIVND in the germline V gene (reference sequence). This CDR3 has 15 residues. Trimming cost V 2 bases and J 2 bases, with 10 bases left between them.